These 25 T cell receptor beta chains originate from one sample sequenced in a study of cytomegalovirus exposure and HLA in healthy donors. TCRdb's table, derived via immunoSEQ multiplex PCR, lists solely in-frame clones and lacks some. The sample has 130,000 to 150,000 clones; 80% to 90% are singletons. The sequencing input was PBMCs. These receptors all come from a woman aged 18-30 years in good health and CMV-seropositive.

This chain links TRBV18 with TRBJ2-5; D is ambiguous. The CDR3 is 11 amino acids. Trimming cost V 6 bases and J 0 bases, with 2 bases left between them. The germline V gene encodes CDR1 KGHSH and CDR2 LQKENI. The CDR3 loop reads CASSYQETQYF. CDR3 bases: TGTGCCAGCTCCTACCAAGAGACCCAGTACTTC.

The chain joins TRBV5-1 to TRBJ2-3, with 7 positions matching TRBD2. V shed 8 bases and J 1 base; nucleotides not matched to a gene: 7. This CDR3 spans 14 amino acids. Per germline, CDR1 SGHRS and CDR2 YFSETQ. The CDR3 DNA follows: TGCGCCAGTGAAGCGAGCGGGGGCACAGATACGCAGTATTTT. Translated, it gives CASEASGGTDTQYF.

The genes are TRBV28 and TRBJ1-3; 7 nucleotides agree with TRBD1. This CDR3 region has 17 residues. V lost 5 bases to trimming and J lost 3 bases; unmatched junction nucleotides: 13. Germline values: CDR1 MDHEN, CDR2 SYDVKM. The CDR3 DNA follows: TGTGCCAGCAGTCCATACCGACAGGGCGTCTTTGGAAACACCATATATTTT. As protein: CASSPYRQGVFGNTIYF.

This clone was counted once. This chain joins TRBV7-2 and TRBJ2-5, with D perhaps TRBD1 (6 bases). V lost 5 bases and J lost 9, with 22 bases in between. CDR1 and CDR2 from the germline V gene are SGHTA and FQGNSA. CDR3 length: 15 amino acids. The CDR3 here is CASSRTPGRPGAQYF. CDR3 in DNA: TGTGCCAGCAGCCGAACACCGGGACGCCCAGGGGCCCAGTACTTC.

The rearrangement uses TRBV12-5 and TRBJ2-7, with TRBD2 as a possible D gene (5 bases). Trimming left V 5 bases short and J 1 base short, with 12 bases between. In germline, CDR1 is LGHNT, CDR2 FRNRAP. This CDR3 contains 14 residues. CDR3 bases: TGTGCTAGTGGTCCTGGTACGGGGTCCTACGAGCAGTACTTC. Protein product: CASGPGTGSYEQYF.

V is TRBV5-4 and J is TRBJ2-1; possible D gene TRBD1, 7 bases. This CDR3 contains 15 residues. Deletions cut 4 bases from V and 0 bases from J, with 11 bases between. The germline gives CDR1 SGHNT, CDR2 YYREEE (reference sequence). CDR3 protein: CASSPQGGSYNEQFF. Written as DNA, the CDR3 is TGTGCCAGCAGCCCCCAGGGGGGCTCCTACAATGAGCAGTTCTTC.

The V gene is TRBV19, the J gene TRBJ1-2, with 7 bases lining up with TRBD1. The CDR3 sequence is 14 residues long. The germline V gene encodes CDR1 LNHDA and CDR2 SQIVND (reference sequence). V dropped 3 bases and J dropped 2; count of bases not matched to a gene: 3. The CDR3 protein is CASSIVRGNYGYTF. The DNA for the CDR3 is TGTGCCAGTAGTATCGTCAGGGGGAACTATGGCTACACCTTC.

CDR3 nucleotides: TGTGCCAGCAGCTCTCCCCTTGGCGGGGGGCCCACAGATACGCAGTATTTT. It codes for CASSSPLGGGPTDTQYF. The rearrangement uses TRBV7-8 and TRBJ2-3; the match to TRBD2 covers 8 bases. Trimming removed 4 bases from V and 2 bases from J; junction bases left unmatched: 11. This CDR3 has 17 amino acids. Germline V gene sequence: CDR1 SGHVS, CDR2 FQNEAQ.

CDR3 protein: CASRTSGSSTDTQYF. The CDR3 DNA follows: TGTGCCAGCAGGACTAGTGGGTCTAGCACAGATACGCAGTATTTT. V gene TRBV2 combines with J gene TRBJ2-3; tentatively, D is TRBD2 (6 bases). CDR3 size: 15 residues. Germline V gene sequence: CDR1 SNHLY, CDR2 FYNNEI. V was shortened by 6 bases and J by 0 bases, with 13 bases between the two germline ends.

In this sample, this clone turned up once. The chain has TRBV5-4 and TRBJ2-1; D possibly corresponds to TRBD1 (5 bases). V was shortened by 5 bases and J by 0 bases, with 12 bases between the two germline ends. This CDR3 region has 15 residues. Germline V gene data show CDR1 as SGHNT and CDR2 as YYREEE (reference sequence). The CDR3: CASRLWGSSYNEQFF. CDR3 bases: TGTGCCAGCAGACTGTGGGGCAGCTCCTACAATGAGCAGTTCTTC.

The CDR3 DNA sequence: TGTGCCAGCAGTTTCGGAGGACTAGCGGGGGGGGATGTTACGCAGTATTTT. As protein: CASSFGGLAGGDVTQYF. The chain joins TRBV6-8 to TRBJ2-3; 15 bases map to TRBD2. V dropped 4 bases and J dropped 8; count of bases not matched to a gene: 10. The CDR3 sequence is 17 residues long. CDR1 MNHGY and CDR2 SAAAGT come from the germline V gene.

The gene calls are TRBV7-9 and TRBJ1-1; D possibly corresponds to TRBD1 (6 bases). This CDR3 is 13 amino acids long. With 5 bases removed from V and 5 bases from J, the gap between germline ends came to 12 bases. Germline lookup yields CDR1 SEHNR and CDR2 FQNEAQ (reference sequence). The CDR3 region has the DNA TGTGCCAGCAGCCTGCGGACAGTAACTGAAGCTTTCTTT. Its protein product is CASSLRTVTEAFF.

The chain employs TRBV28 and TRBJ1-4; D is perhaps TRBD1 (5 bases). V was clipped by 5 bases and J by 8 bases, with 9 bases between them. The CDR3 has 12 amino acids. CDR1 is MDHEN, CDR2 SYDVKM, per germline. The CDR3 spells CASSGALEKLFF. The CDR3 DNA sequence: TGTGCCAGCAGTGGGGCCTTAGAAAAACTGTTTTTT.

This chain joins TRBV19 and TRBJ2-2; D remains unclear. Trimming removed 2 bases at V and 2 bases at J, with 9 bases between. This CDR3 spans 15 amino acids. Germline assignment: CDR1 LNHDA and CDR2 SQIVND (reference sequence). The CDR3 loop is CASSIQPGNTGELFF. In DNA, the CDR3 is TGTGCCAGTAGTATACAGCCAGGAAACACCGGGGAGCTGTTTTTT.

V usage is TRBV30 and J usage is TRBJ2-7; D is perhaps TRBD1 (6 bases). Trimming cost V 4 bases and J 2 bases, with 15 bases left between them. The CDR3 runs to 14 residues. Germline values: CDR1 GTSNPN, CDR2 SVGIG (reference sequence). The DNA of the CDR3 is TGTGCCTGGAAGAAGGGGACAAACACCTACGAGCAGTACTTC. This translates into CAWKKGTNTYEQYF.

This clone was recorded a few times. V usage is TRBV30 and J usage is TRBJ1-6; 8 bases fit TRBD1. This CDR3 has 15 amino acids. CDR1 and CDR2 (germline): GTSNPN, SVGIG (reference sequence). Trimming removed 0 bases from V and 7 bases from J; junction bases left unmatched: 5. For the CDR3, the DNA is TGTGCCTGGAGTGTCTCACAGGGGGGGAATTCACCCCTCCACTTT. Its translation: CAWSVSQGGNSPLHF.

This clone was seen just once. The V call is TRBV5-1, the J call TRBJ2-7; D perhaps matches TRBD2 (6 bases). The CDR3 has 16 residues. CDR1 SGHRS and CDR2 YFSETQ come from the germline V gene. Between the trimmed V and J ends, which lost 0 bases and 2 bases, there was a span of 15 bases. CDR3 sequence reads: CASSLGGTGQTYEQYF. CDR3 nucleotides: TGCGCCAGCAGCTTGGGCGGGACGGGTCAGACCTACGAGCAGTACTTC.

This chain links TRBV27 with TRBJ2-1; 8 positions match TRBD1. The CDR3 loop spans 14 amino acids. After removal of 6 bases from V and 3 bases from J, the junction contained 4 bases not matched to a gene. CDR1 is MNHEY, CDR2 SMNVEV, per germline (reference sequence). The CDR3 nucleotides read TGTGCCAGCAGGCCGGGACAGGACTACAATGAGCAGTTCTTC. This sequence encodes CASRPGQDYNEQFF.

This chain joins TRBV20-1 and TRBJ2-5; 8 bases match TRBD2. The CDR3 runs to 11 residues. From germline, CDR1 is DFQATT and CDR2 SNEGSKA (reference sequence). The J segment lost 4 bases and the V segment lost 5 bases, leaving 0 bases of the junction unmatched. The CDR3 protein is CSAGLAETQYF. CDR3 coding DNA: TGCAGTGCTGGACTAGCAGAGACCCAGTACTTC.

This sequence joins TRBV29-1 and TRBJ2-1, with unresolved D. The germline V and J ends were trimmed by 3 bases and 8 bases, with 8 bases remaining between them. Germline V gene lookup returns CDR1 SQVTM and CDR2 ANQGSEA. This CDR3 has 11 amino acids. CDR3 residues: CSVEVGYEQFF. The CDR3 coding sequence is TGCAGCGTTGAGGTCGGGTATGAGCAGTTCTTC.

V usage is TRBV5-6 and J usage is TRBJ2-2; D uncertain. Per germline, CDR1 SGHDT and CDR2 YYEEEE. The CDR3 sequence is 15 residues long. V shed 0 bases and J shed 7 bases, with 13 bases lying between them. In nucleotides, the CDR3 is TGTGCCAGCAGCTTGGCCCGGAGTGGCGACGGGGAGCTGTTTTTT. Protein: CASSLARSGDGELFF.

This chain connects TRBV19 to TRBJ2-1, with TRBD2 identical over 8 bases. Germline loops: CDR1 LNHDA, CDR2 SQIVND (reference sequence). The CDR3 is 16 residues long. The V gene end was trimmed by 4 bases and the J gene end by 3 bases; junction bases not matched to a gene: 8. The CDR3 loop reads CASSTSGSLSYNEQFF. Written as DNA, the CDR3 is TGTGCCAGTAGTACTAGCGGGTCCCTAAGCTACAATGAGCAGTTCTTC.

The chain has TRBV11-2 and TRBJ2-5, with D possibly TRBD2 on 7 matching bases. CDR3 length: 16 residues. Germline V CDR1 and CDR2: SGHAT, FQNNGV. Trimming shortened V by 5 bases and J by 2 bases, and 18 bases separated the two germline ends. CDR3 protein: CASSLGGGGSQETQYF. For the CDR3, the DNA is TGTGCCAGCAGCCTGGGGGGCGGGGGATCACAAGAGACCCAGTACTTC.

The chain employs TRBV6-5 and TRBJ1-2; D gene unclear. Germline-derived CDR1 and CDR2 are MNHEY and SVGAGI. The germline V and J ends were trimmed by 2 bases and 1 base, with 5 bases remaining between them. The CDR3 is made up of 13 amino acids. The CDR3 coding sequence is TGTGCCAGCAGTTACGCCGGTAACTATGGCTACACCTTC. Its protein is CASSYAGNYGYTF.

Written as DNA, the CDR3 is TGCGCCAGCAGCCAAGAACTGTACCTCTACAATGAGCAGTTCTTC. The encoded protein is CASSQELYLYNEQFF. This chain links TRBV4-3 with TRBJ2-1, with unresolved D. The CDR3 spans 15 residues. CDR1 and CDR2 (germline): LGHNA, YSLEER. V was cut by 0 bases and J by 3 bases, with 9 bases left in between.